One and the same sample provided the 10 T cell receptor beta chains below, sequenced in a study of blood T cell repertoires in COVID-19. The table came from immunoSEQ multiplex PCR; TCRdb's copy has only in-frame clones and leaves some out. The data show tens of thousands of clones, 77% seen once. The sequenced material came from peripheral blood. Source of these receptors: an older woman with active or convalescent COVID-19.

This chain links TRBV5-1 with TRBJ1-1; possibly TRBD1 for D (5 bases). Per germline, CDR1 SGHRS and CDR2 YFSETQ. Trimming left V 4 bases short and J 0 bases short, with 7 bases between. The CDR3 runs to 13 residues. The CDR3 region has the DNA TGCGCCAGCAGCGAACAGGTGAACACTGAAGCTTTCTTT. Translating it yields CASSEQVNTEAFF.

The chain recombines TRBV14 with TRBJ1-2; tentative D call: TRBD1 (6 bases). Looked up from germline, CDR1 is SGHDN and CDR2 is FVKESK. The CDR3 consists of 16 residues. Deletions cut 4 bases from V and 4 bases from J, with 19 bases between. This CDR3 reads CASSPKLGAQRYGYTF. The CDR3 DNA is TGTGCCAGCAGCCCGAAACTGGGGGCGCAGCGCTATGGCTACACCTTC. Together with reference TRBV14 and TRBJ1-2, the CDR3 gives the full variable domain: EAGVTQFPSHSVIEKGQTVTLRCDPISGHDNLYWYRRVMGKEIKFLLHFVKESKQDESGMPNNRFLAERTGGTYSTLKVQPAELEDSGVYFCASSPKLGAQRYGYTFGSGTRLTVV.

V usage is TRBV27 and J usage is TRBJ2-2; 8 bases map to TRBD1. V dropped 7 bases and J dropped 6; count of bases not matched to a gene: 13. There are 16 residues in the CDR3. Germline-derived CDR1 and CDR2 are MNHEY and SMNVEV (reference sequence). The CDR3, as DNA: TGTGCCAGCACCACATACGACAGGGGAGAGTCCGGGGAGCTGTTTTTT. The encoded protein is CASTTYDRGESGELFF.

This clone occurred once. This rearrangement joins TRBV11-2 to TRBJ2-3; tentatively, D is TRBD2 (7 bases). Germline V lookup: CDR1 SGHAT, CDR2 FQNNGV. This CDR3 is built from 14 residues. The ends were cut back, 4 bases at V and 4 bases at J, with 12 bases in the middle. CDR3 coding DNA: TGTGCCAGCAGCTCCCGAGGGGGGGCAGATACGCAGTATTTT. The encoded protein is CASSSRGGADTQYF.

CDR3 DNA: TGTGCCAGCTCACCCCTCATGGACACCTCACCCCTCCACTTT. Residues: CASSPLMDTSPLHF. This chain uses TRBV18 with TRBJ1-6; possibly TRBD1 for D (5 bases). The V end lost 3 bases, the J end lost 10 bases, and 13 bases lay between the germline ends. CDR1 and CDR2 from the germline V gene are KGHSH and LQKENI. The CDR3 is 14 amino acids.

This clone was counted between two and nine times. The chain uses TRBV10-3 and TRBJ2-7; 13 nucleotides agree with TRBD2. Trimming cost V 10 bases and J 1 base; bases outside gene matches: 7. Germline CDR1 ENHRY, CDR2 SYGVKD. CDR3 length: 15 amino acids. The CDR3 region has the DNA TGTGCCACAGGGACTAGCGGGGAAAGATCCTACGAGCAGTACTTC. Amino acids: CATGTSGERSYEQYF.

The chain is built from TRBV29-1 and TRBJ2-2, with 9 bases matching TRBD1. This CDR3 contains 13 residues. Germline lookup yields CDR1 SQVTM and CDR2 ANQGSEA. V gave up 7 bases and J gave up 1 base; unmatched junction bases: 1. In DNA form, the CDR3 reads TGCAGCGGGACAGGGGTGAACACCGGGGAGCTGTTTTTT. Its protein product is CSGTGVNTGELFF.

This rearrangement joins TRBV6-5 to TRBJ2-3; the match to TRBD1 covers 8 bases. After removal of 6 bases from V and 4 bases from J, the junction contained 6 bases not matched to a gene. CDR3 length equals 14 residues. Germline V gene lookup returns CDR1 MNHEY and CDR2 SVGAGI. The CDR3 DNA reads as TGTGCCAGCAGGATGGACAGGGACGCAGATACGCAGTATTTT. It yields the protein CASRMDRDADTQYF.

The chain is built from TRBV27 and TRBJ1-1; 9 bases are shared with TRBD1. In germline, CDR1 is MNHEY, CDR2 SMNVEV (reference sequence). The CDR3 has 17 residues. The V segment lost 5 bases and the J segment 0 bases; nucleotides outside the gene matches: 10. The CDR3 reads CASSKDRGGGMNTEAFF. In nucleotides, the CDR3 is TGTGCCAGCAGTAAGGACAGGGGAGGGGGGATGAACACTGAAGCTTTCTTT.

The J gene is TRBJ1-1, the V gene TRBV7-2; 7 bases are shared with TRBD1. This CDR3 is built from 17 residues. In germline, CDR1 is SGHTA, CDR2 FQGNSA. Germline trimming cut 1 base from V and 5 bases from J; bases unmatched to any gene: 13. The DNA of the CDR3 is TGTGCCAGCAGCTTAGACTCAGGGGGAATGGGGAAGACTGAAGCTTTCTTT. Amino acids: CASSLDSGGMGKTEAFF.